A single sample is the source of the 16 T cell receptor beta chains below, sequenced in a study of shared clonotypes between healthy human individuals (dated by TCRdb to the early 2020s). Receptors were amplified or captured by the immunoSEQ multiplex PCR assay. TCRdb took this table from immuneACCESS and kept in-frame rearrangements with V and J called. Such tables lack part of the clones; where checked against another copy, unresolved V genes explain under half of the gap, and the rest is unexplained. The sample table shows roughly 770,000 clones, and about 96% are seen once. Jointly, the top ten make up around 0.21% of the sample. CD8 naive samples were CD45RO-negative cells positively selected for CCR7, giving a CD45RA+CCR7+ population that excluded TemRA cells. The sample comprised naive CD8+ T cells sorted from blood. The meaning of the sample's cell subset or site label: CD45RA+CCR7+. Source of these receptors: a man in his thirties or forties in good health.

The table lists this clone with a count of one. This sequence joins TRBV19 and TRBJ1-2; no reliable D call. The CDR3 contains 16 residues. V was trimmed by 5 bases and J by 4 bases, leaving 20 bases between them. Germline assignment: CDR1 LNHDA and CDR2 SQIVND (reference sequence). The CDR3 sequence is CASSSWTEALIYGYTF. The CDR3 region has the DNA TGTGCCAGTAGTTCATGGACGGAGGCATTAATCTATGGCTACACCTTC.

The gene calls are TRBV5-1 and TRBJ1-2, with D uncertain. This CDR3 region has 14 residues. Germline assignment: CDR1 SGHRS and CDR2 YFSETQ. V dropped 2 bases and J dropped 0 bases, with 8 bases sitting between them. CDR3 sequence: CASSFGSANYGYTF. The CDR3 DNA follows: TGCGCCAGCAGCTTTGGCTCCGCTAACTATGGCTACACCTTC. The variable domain in full, completed from reference TRBV5-1 and TRBJ1-2, reads KAGVTQTPRYLIKTRGQQVTLSCSPISGHRSVSWYQQTPGQGLQFLFEYFSETQRNKGNFPGRFSGRQFSNSRSEMNVSTLELGDSALYLCASSFGSANYGYTFGSGTRLTVV.

The CDR3 nucleotides are TGCGCCAGCAGCCCTCGGGGACTAGCGGACCTCTACAATGAGCAGTTCTTC. Translation gives CASSPRGLADLYNEQFF. V usage is TRBV4-1 and J usage is TRBJ2-1, with 11 bases lining up with TRBD2. The germline CDR1 and CDR2 sequences are MGHRA and YSYEKL. The CDR3 has 17 amino acids. After removal of 4 bases from V and 3 bases from J, the junction contained 8 bases not matched to a gene.

The chain is built from TRBV9 and TRBJ1-4; no definite D call. CDR3 size: 15 residues. CDR1 and CDR2 from the germline V gene are SGDLS and YYNGEE. V lost 3 bases and J 7 bases, leaving 16 bases between the germline ends. CDR3 DNA sequence: TGTGCCAGCAGCGAGTGGGATGTCTCGGGTGAAAAACTGTTTTTT. Protein product: CASSEWDVSGEKLFF.

This chain links TRBV14 with TRBJ1-3; no clear D gene. V lost 1 base and J 3 bases, leaving 10 bases between the germline ends. Germline-derived CDR1 and CDR2 are SGHDN and FVKESK. This CDR3 has 15 residues. The CDR3 spells CASSQAEWDGNTIYF. CDR3 DNA: TGTGCCAGCAGCCAAGCCGAATGGGATGGAAACACCATATATTTT.

V usage is TRBV7-9 and J usage is TRBJ2-1; 11 positions agree with TRBD2. The CDR3 extends over 15 amino acids. After removal of 5 bases from V and 7 bases from J, the junction contained 7 bases not matched to a gene. Germline V gene sequence: CDR1 SEHNR, CDR2 FQNEAQ (reference sequence). The CDR3 DNA reads TGTGCCAGCAGCCCTACCACTAGCGGGAGTAATGAGCAGTTCTTC. It codes for CASSPTTSGSNEQFF.

The chain couples TRBV11-2 to TRBJ2-5; TRBD1 matches at 10 bases. From germline, CDR1 is SGHAT and CDR2 FQNNGV. This CDR3 has 15 amino acids. Trimming at V came to 4 bases and at J to 2 bases, leaving 4 bases not matched to a gene. The chain's CDR3 is CASSSRTGGQETQYF. DNA of the CDR3: TGTGCCAGCAGCTCCCGGACAGGGGGACAAGAGACCCAGTACTTC.

The chain has TRBV7-9 and TRBJ2-7, with D perhaps matching TRBD1 (5 bases). This CDR3 comprises 14 residues. With 1 base removed from V and 3 bases from J, the gap between germline ends came to 10 bases. Germline CDR1 and CDR2: SEHNR and FQNEAQ (reference sequence). The CDR3 reads CASSLGGKVYEQYF. The CDR3 nucleotides read TGTGCCAGCAGCTTAGGGGGCAAGGTCTACGAGCAGTACTTC.

About this clone itself: This sample includes further DNA sequences coding for the same CDR3. As DNA, the CDR3 is TGTGCCAGCAGCCCCGGACTAGCGGGGTACGAGCAGTACTTC. This sequence encodes CASSPGLAGYEQYF. The chain couples TRBV7-2 to TRBJ2-7, with 12 bases matching TRBD2. The CDR3 loop spans 14 amino acids. Trimming cost V 5 bases and J 4 bases; bases outside gene matches: 3. The V gene's germline CDR1 is SGHTA and CDR2 FQGNSA.

This clone is a singleton in its sample. The chain carries TRBV7-9 and TRBJ2-7; TRBD2 matches 14 bases. This CDR3 is built from 16 residues. Germline CDR1 and CDR2: SEHNR and FQNEAQ (reference sequence). V lost 5 bases to trimming and J lost 4 bases; unmatched junction nucleotides: 7. The CDR3 bases are TGTGCCAGCAGCCTGACTAGCGGGAGGGCCCGGTACGAGCAGTACTTC. This codes for CASSLTSGRARYEQYF. Drawing the rest from reference TRBV7-9 and TRBJ2-7, the complete variable domain is DTGVSQNPRHKITKRGQNVTFRCDPISEHNRLYWYRQTLGQGPEFLTYFQNEAQLEKSRLLSDRFSAERPKGSFSTLEIQRTEQGDSAMYLCASSLTSGRARYEQYFGPGTRLTVT.

J is TRBJ2-5 and V is TRBV7-8, with 14 bases that match TRBD2. V was clipped by 5 bases and J by 0 bases; unmatched bases: 11. This CDR3 contains 19 residues. Germline V lookup: CDR1 SGHVS, CDR2 FQNEAQ. The CDR3, as DNA: TGTGCCAGCAGCCCCGGACTAGCGGGAGGCCCTTGGTACCAAGAGACCCAGTACTTC. Translating it yields CASSPGLAGGPWYQETQYF.

The chain has TRBV15 and TRBJ2-3, with a possible D match to TRBD1 (6 bases). Trimming removed 5 bases from V and 4 bases from J, with 13 bases in between. Per germline, CDR1 LNHNV and CDR2 YYDKDF (reference sequence). The CDR3 covers 14 residues. The CDR3 sequence is CATSAYRVADTQYF. The CDR3 region has the DNA TGTGCCACCAGCGCTTACAGGGTGGCAGATACGCAGTATTTT.

About this clone: This specimen includes other DNA sequences encoding the same CDR3. The rearrangement links TRBV7-9 to TRBJ2-7; no clear D. The CDR3 is made up of 13 amino acids. Germline V CDR1 and CDR2: SEHNR, FQNEAQ (reference sequence). V lost 4 bases and J lost 0, with 7 bases in between. CDR3 bases: TGTGCCAGCAGCTCCGAGAACTCCTACGAGCAGTACTTC. It specifies CASSSENSYEQYF.

This sequence joins TRBV5-1 and TRBJ2-5, with TRBD2 matching over 13 bases. Germline trimming cut 3 bases from V and 2 bases from J; bases unmatched to any gene: 10. Germline assignment: CDR1 SGHRS and CDR2 YFSETQ. The CDR3 totals 18 residues. The CDR3 nucleotides read TGCGCCAGCAGCTCTAGGGGACTAGCGGGATCATTACAAGAGACCCAGTACTTC. This encodes CASSSRGLAGSLQETQYF.

The chain carries TRBV19 and TRBJ2-3, with D unresolved. Trimming left V 5 bases short and J 4 bases short, with 7 bases between. Per the germline V gene, CDR1 is LNHDA and CDR2 is SQIVND (reference sequence). The CDR3 totals 12 residues. As DNA, the CDR3 is TGTGCCAGTAGTCCAGTGGCAGATACGCAGTATTTT. Its translation: CASSPVADTQYF.

The J gene is TRBJ2-3, the V gene TRBV13, with 8 bases aligning to TRBD1. The CDR3 length is 14 residues. Per the germline V gene, CDR1 is PRHDT and CDR2 is FYEKMQ (reference sequence). J was trimmed by 5 bases and V by 5 bases; bases with no gene match: 6. CDR3 sequence reads: CASSPQTGVDTQYF. CDR3 nucleotides: TGTGCCAGCAGCCCTCAGACAGGGGTAGATACGCAGTATTTT.